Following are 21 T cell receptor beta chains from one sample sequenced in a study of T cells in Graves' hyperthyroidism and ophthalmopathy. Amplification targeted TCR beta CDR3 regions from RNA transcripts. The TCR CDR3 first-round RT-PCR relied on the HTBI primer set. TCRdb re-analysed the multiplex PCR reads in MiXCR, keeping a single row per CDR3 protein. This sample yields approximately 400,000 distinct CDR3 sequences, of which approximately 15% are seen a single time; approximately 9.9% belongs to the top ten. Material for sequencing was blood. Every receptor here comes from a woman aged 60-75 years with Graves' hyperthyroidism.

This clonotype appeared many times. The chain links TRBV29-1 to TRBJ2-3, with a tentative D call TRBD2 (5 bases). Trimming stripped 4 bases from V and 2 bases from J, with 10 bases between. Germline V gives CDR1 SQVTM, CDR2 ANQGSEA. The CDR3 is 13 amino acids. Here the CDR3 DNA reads TGCAGCGTTGTTCTAGCCAACACAGATACGCAGTATTTT. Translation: CSVVLANTDTQYF.

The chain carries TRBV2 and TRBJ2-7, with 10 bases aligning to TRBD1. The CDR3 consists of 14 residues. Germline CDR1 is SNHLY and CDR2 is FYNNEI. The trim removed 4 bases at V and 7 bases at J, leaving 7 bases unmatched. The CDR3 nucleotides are TGTGCCAGCAGTGGCCGGGACAGGGGACAAGAGCAGTACTTC. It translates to CASSGRDRGQEQYF.

This chain's CDR3 is CASSPMGQGQKGAFF. The CDR3 DNA sequence: TGTGCCAGCAGCCCGATGGGACAGGGGCAAAAGGGGGCTTTCTTT. This chain uses TRBV5-5 with TRBJ1-1; 10 nucleotides match TRBD1. This CDR3 comprises 15 residues. Germline V gene data show CDR1 as SGHKS and CDR2 as YYEKEE (reference sequence). After removal of 4 bases from V and 11 bases from J, the junction contained 14 bases not matched to a gene.

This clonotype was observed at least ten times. The CDR3 nucleotides read TGTGCCAGCAGTTTAACAGGGTTTGGCAATCAGCCCCAGCATTTT. This gives the protein CASSLTGFGNQPQHF. This rearrangement joins TRBV12-3 or TRBV12-4 to TRBJ1-5; D is possibly TRBD1 (6 bases). V lost 2 bases and J 2 bases, leaving 10 bases between the germline ends. The CDR3 runs to 15 residues.

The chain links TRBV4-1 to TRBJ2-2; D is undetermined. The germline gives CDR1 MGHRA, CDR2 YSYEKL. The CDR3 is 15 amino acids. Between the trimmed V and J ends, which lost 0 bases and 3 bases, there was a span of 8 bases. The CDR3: CASSQENSYTGELFF. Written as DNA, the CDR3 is TGCGCCAGCAGCCAAGAAAACAGTTACACCGGGGAGCTGTTTTTT.

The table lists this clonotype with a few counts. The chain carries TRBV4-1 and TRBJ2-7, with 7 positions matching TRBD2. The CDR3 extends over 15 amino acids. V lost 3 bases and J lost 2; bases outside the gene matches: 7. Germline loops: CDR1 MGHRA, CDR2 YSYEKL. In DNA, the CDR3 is TGCGCCAGCAGCCAGATGGGGGGGTTCGCCTACGAGCAGTACTTC. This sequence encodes CASSQMGGFAYEQYF.

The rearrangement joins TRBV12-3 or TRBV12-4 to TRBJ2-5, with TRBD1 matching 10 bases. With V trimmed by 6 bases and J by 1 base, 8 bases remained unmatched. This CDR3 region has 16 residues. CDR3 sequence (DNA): TGTGCCAGCAGCCCCTTGACAGGGGGCTTCCAAGAGACCCAGTACTTC. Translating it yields CASSPLTGGFQETQYF.

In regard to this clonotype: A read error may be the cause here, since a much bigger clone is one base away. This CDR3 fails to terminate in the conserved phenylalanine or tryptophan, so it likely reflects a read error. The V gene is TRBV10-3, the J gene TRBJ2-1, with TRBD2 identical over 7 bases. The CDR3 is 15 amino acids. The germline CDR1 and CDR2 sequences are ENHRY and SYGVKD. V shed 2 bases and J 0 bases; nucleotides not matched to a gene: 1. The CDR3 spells CAISEGGSSYNEQFC. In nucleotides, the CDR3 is TGTGCCATCAGTGAGGGCGGGAGCTCCTACAATGAGCAGTTCTGC.

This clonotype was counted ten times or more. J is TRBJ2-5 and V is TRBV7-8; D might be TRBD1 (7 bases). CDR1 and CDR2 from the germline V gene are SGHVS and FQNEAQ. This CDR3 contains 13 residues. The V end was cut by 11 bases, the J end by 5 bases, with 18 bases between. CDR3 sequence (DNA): TGTGCCGGGGTGGAGGGGGCGGGTGAGACCCAGTACTTC. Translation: CAGVEGAGETQYF. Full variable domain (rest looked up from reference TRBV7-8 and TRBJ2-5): GAGVSQSPRYKVAKRGQDVALRCDPISGHVSLFWYQQALGQGPEFLTYFQNEAQLDKSGLPSDRFFAERPEGSVSTLKIQRTQQEDSAVYLCAGVEGAGETQYFGPGTRLLVL.

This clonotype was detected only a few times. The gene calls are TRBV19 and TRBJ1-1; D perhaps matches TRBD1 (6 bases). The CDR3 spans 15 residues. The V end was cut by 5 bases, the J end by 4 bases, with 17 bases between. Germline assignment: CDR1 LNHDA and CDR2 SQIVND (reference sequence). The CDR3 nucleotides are TGTGCCAGTAGTGTTCCACAGGGAATACCCACTGAAGCTTTCTTT. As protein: CASSVPQGIPTEAFF.

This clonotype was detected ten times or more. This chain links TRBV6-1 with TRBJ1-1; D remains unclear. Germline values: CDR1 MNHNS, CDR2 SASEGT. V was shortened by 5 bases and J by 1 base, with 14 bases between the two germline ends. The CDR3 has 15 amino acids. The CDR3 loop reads CASSYFSTQNTEAFF. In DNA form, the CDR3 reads TGTGCCAGCAGTTACTTTAGCACGCAGAACACTGAAGCTTTCTTT.

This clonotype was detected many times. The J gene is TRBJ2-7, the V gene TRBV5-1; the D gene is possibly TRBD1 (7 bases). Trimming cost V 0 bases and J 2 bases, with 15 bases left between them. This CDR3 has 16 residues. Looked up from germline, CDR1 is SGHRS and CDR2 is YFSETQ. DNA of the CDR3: TGCGCCAGCAGCTTGGAGGGGGCGGGATCAACCTACGAGCAGTACTTC. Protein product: CASSLEGAGSTYEQYF. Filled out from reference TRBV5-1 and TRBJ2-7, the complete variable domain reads KAGVTQTPRYLIKTRGQQVTLSCSPISGHRSVSWYQQTPGQGLQFLFEYFSETQRNKGNFPGRFSGRQFSNSRSEMNVSTLELGDSALYLCASSLEGAGSTYEQYFGPGTRLTVT.

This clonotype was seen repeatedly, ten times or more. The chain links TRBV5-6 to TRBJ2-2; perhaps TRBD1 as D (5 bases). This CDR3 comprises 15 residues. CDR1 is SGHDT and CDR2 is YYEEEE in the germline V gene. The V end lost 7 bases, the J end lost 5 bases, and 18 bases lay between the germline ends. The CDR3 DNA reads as TGTGCCAGCCCTTTTGACAGACGCGCAACCGGGGAGCTGTTTTTT. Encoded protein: CASPFDRRATGELFF.

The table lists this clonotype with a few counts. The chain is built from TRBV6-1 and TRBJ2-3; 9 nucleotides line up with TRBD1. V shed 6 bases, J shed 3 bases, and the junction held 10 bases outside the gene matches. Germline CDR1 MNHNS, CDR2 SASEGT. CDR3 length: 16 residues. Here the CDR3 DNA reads TGTGCCAGCAGCCGGACAGGGGCGTTCACGACAGATACGCAGTATTTT. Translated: CASSRTGAFTTDTQYF.

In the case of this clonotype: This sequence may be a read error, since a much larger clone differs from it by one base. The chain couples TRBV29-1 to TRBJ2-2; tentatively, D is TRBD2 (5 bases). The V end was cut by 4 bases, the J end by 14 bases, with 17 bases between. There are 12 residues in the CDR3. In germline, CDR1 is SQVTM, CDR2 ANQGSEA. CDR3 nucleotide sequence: TGCAGCGTTGGAGGCTCCGAAGGGAGACTGTTTTTT. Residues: CSVGGSEGRLFF.

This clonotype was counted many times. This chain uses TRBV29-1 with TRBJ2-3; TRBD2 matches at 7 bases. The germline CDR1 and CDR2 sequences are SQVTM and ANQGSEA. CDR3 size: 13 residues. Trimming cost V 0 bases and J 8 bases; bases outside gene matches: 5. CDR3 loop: CSVEDGGRGTQYF. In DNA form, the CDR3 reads TGCAGCGTTGAAGACGGCGGGAGAGGTACGCAGTATTTT.

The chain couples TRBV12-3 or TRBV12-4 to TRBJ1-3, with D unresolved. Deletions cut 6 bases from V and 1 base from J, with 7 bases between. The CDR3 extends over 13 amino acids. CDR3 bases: TGTGCCAGCAGCCGAATTTCTGGAAACACCATATATTTT. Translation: CASSRISGNTIYF.

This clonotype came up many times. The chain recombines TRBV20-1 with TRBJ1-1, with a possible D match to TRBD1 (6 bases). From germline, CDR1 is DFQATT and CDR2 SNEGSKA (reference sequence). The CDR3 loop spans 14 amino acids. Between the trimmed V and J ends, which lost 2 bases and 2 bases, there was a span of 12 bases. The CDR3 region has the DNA TGCAGTGCTAGAAGACAGGAGTTAAACACTGAAGCTTTCTTT. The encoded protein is CSARRQELNTEAFF.

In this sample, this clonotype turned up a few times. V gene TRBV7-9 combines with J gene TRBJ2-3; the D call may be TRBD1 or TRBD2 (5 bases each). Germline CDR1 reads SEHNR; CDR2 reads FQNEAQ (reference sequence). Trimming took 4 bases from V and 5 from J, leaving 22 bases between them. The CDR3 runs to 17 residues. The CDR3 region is CASSSPAGTPGKDTQYF. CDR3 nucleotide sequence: TGTGCCAGCAGCTCCCCGGCCGGGACCCCCGGTAAAGATACGCAGTATTTT.

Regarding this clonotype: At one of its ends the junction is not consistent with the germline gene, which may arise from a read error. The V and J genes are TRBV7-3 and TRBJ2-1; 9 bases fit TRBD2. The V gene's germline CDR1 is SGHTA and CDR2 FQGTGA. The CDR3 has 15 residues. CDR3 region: CASSLAGGPNNEQCF. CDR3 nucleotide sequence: TGTGCCAGCAGCTTAGCGGGAGGGCCTAACAATGAGCAGTGCTTC.

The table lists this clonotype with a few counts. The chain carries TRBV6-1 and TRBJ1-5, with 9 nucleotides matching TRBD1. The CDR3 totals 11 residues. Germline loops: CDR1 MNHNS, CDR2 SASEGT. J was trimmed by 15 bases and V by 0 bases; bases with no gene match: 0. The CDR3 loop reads CASSEADRGHF. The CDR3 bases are TGTGCCAGCAGTGAAGCGGACAGGGGGCATTTT.